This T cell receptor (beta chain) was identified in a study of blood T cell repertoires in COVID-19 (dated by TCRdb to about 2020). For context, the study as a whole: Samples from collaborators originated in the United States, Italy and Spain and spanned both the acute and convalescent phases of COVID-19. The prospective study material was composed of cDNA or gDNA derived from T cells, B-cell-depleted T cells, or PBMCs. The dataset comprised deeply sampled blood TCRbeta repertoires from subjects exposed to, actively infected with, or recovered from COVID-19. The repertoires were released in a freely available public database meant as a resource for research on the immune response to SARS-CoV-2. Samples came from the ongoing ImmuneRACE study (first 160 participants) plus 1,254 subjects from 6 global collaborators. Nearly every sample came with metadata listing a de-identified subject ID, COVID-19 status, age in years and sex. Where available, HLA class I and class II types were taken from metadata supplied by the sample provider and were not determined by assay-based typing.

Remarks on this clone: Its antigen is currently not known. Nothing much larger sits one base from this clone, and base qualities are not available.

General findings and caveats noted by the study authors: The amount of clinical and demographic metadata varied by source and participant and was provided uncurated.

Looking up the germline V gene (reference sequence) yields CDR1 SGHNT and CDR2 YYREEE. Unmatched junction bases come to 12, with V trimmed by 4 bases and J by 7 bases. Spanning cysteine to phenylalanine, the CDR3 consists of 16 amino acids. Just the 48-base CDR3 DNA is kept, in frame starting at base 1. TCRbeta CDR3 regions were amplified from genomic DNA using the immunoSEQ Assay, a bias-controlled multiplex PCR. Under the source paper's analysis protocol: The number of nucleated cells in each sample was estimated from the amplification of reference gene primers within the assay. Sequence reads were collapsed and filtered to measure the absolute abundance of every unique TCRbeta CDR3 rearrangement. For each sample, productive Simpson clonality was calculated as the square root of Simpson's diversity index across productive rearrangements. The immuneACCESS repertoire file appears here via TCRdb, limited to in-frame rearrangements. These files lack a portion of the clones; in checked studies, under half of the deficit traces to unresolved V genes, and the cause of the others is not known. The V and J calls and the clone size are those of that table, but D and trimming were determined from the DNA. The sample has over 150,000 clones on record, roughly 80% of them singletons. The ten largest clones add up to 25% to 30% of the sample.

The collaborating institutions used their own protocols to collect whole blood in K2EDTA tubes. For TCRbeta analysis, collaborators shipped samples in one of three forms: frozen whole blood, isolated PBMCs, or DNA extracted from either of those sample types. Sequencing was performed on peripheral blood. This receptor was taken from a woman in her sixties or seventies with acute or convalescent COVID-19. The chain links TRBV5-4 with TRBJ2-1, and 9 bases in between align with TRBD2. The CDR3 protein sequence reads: CASSPGGAGGFNEQFF. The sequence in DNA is TGTGCCAGCAGCCCCGGAGGAGCGGGGGGTTTTAATGAGCAGTTCTTC.